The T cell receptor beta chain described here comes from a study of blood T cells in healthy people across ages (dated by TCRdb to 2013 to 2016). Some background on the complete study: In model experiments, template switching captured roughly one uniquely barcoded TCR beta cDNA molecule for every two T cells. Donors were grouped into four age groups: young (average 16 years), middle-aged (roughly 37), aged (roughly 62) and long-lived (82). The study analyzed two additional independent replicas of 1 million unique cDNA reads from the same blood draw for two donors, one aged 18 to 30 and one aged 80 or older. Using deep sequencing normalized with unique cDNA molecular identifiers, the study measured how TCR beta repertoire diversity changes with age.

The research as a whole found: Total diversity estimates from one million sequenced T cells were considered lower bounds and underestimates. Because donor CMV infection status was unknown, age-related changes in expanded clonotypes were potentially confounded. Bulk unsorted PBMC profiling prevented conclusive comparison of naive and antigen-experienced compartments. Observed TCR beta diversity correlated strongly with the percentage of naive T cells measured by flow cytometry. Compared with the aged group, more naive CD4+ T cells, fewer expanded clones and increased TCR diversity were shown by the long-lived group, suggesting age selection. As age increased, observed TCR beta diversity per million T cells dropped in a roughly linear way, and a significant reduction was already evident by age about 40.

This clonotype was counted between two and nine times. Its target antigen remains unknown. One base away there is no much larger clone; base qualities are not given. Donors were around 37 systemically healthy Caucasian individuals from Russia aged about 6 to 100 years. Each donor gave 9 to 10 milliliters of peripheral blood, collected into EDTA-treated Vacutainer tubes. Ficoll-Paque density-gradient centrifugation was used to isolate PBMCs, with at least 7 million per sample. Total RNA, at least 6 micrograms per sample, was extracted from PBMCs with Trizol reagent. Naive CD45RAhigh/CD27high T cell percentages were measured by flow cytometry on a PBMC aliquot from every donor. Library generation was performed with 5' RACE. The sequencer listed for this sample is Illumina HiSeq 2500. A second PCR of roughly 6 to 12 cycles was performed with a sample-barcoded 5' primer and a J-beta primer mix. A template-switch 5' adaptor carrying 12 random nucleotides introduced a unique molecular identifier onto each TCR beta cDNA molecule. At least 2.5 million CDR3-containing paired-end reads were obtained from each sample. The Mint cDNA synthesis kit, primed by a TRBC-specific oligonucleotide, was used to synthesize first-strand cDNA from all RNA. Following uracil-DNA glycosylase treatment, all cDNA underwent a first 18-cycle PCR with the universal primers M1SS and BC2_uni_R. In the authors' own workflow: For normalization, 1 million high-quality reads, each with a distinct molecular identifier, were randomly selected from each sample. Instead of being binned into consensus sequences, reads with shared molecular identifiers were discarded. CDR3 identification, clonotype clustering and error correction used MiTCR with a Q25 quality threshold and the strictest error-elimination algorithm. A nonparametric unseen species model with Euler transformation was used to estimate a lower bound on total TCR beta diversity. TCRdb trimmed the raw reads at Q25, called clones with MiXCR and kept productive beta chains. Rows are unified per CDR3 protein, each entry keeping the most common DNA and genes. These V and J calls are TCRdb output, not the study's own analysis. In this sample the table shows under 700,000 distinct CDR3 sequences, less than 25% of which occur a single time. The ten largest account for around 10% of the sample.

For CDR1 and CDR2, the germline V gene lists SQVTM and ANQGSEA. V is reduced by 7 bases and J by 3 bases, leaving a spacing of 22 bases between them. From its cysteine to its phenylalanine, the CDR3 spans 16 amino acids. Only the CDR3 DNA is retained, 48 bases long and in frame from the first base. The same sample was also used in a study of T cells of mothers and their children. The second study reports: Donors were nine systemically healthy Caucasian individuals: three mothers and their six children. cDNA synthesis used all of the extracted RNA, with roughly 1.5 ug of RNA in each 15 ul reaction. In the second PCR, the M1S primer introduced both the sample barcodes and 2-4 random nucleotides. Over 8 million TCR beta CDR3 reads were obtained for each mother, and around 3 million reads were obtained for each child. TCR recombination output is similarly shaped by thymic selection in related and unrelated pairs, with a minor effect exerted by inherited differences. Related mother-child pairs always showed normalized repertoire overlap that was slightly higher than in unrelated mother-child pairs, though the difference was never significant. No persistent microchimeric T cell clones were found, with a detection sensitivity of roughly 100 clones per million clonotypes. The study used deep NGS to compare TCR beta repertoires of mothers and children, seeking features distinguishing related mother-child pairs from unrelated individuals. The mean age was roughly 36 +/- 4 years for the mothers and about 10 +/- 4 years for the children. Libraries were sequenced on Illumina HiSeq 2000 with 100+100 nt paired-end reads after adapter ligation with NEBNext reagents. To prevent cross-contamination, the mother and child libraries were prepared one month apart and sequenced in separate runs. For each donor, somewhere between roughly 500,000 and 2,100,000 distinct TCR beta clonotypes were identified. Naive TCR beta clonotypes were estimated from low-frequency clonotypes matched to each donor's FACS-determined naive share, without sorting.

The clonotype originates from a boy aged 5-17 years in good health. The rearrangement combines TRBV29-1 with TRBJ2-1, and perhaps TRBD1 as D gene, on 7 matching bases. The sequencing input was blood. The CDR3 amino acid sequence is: CSAILTGLANYNEQFF. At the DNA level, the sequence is TGCAGCGCTATTCTGACAGGGCTAGCGAACTACAATGAGCAGTTCTTC.